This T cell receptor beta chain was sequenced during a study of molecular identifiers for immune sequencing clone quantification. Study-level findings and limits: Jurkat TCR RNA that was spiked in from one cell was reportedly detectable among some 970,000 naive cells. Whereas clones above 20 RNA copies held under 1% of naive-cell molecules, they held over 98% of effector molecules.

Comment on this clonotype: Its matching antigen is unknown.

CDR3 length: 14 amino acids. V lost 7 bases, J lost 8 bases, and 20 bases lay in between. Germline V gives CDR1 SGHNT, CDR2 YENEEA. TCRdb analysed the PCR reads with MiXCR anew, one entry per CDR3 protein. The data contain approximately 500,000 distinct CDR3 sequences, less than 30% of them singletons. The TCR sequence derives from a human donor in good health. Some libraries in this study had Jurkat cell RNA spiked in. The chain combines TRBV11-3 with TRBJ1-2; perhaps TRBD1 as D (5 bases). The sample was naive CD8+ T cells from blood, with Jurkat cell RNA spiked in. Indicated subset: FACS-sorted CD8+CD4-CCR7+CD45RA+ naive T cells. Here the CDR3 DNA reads TGTGCCAGCATCACGGACAAGAGGGCCGCGGGCTACACCTTC. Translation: CASITDKRAAGYTF.